The T cell receptor beta chain under discussion was sequenced for a study of control samples from healthy donors and cancer patients. Repertoires were generated with immunoSEQ multiplex PCR, while TCRdb's copy carries only in-frame clones and drops some. The sample lists about 410,000 clones, approximately 90% seen once, with more than 6% in the top ten. This clone was seen only once. The clonotype originates from a man between 35 and 55 years old with head and neck cancer. The specimen was PBMCs.

CDR3 DNA: TGTGCCAGCTCGGGGTCAGGTACAGATACGCAGTATTTT. Amino acids: CASSGSGTDTQYF. V gene TRBV19 combines with J gene TRBJ2-3, with a possible D match to TRBD2 (5 bases). V was trimmed by 9 bases and J by 3 bases, leaving 13 bases between them. Germline loops: CDR1 LNHDA, CDR2 SQIVND (reference sequence). This CDR3 is 13 amino acids long.